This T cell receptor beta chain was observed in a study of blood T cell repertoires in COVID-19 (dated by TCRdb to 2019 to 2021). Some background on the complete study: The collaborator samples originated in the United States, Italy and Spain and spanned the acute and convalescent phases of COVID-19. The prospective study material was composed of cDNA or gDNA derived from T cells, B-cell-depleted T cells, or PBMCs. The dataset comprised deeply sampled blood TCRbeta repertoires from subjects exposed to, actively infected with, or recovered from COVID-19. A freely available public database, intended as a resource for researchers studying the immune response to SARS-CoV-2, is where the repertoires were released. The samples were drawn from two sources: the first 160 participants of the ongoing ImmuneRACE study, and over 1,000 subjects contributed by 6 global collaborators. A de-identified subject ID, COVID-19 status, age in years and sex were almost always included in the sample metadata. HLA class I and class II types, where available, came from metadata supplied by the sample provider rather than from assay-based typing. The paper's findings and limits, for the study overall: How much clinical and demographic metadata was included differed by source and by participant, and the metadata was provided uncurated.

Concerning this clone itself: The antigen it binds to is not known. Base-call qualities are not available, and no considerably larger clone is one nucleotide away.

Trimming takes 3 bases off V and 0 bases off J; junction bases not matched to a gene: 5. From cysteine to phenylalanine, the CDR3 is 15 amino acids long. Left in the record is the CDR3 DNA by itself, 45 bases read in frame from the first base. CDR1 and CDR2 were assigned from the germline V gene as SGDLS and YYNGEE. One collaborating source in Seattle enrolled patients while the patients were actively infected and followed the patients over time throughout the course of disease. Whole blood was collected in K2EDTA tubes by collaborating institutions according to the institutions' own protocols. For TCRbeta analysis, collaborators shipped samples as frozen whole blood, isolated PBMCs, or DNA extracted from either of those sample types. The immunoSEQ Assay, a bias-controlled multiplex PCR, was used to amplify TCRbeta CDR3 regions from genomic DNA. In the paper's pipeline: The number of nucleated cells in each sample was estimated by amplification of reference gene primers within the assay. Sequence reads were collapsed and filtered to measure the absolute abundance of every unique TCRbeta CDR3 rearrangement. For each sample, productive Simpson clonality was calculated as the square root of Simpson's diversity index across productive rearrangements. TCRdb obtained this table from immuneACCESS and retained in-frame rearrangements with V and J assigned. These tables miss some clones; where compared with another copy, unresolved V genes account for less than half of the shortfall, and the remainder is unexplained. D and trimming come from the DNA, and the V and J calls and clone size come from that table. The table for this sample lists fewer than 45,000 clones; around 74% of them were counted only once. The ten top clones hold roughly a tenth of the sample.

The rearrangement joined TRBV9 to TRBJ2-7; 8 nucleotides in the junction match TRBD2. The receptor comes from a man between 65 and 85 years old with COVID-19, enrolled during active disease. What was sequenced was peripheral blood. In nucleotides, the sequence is TGTGCCAGCAGCGGTAGCGGGGATCCCTCCTACGAGCAGTACTTC. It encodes CASSGSGDPSYEQYF.